This passage covers 13 T cell receptor beta chains from one sample sequenced in a study of cytotoxic CD8 clonotypes in ibrutinib-treated CLL. Sequenced by immunoSEQ multiplex PCR; TCRdb stores in-frame clones only, minus some. Here the sample spans nearly 100,000 clones, 60% to 80% being singletons. The sample in question was PBMCs, obtained after 12 months of ibrutinib treatment. The receptors derive from a human donor with chronic lymphocytic leukemia.

V gene TRBV9 combines with J gene TRBJ2-2; the D gene could be TRBD1 or TRBD2 (5 bases each). The ends were cut back, 1 base at V and 4 bases at J, with 23 bases in the middle. The germline V gene has CDR1 SGDLS and CDR2 YYNGEE. The CDR3 totals 19 residues. The CDR3 region is CASSVSIRTSPGSTGELFF. CDR3 nucleotides: TGTGCCAGCAGCGTATCGATACGGACATCCCCGGGATCCACCGGGGAGCTGTTTTTT.

This chain joins TRBV19 and TRBJ2-2; D might be TRBD2 (6 bases). The V end was cut by 5 bases, the J end by 1 base, with 11 bases between. Germline V CDR1 and CDR2: LNHDA, SQIVND (reference sequence). CDR3 length: 15 residues. CDR3 nucleotide sequence: TGTGCCAGTAGTCTCTCGGGGGAGAACACCGGGGAGCTGTTTTTT. Translating it yields CASSLSGENTGELFF.

This clone was detected only a few times. The chain is built from TRBV5-6 and TRBJ2-5; D gene unclear. Germline V gives CDR1 SGHDT, CDR2 YYEEEE. The CDR3 has 13 residues. V gave up 2 bases and J gave up 5 bases, with 10 bases separating them. The CDR3 spells CASSFGPRETQYF. CDR3 DNA: TGTGCCAGCAGCTTCGGGCCAAGGGAGACCCAGTACTTC.

The genes are TRBV9 and TRBJ1-1, with a tentative D call TRBD1 (5 bases). V gave up 3 bases and J gave up 3 bases, with 18 bases separating them. The CDR3 has 16 amino acids. In germline, CDR1 is SGDLS, CDR2 YYNGEE. The CDR3 protein is CASSAGLRAGDTEAFF. CDR3 in DNA: TGTGCCAGCAGCGCGGGGCTCAGGGCCGGAGACACTGAAGCTTTCTTT.

The chain is built from TRBV7-9 and TRBJ1-6; 7 bases map to TRBD1. Germline lookup yields CDR1 SEHNR and CDR2 FQNEAQ (reference sequence). Trimming took 10 bases from V and 10 from J; bases not matched to a gene: 16. This CDR3 spans 15 amino acids. The CDR3 here is CAIDRARGMGSPLHF. The CDR3 DNA is TGTGCCATCGATCGGGCCAGGGGGATGGGGTCACCCCTCCACTTT.

This chain joins TRBV30 and TRBJ1-2; a possible D gene is TRBD1 (6 bases). This CDR3 region has 15 residues. Trimming removed 2 bases at V and 4 bases at J, with 17 bases between. Germline V gives CDR1 GTSNPN, CDR2 SVGIG (reference sequence). As DNA, the CDR3 is TGTGCCTGGAGTACAGGGCCGGCTGCAATCTATGGCTACACCTTC. It specifies CAWSTGPAAIYGYTF.

The V call is TRBV5-1, the J call TRBJ2-2, with D possibly being TRBD2 (7 bases). Germline CDR1 SGHRS, CDR2 YFSETQ. The CDR3 covers 15 residues. Trimming left V 2 bases short and J 7 bases short, with 15 bases between. The CDR3 loop is CASSLIAGAFGELFF. The DNA of the CDR3 is TGCGCCAGCAGCTTAATTGCGGGGGCGTTCGGGGAGCTGTTTTTT.

V gene TRBV4-1 combines with J gene TRBJ1-5; D is undetermined. Germline CDR1 and CDR2: MGHRA and YSYEKL. V was trimmed by 0 bases and J by 0 bases, leaving 6 bases between them. This CDR3 spans 15 amino acids. This CDR3 is CASSQDQNSNQPQHF. Written as DNA, the CDR3 is TGCGCCAGCAGCCAAGACCAGAATAGCAATCAGCCCCAGCATTTT.

This clone appeared a few times. This chain joins TRBV18 and TRBJ2-1, with D tentatively TRBD1 or TRBD2 (6 bases each). Trimming stripped 3 bases from V and 3 bases from J, with 12 bases between. The length of the CDR3 is 15 residues. Per the germline V gene, CDR1 is KGHSH and CDR2 is LQKENI. In nucleotides, the CDR3 is TGTGCCAGCTCACCGGGGGGACATATCTACAATGAGCAGTTCTTC. Translating it yields CASSPGGHIYNEQFF.

The rearrangement uses TRBV6-6 and TRBJ2-1, with D perhaps assigned TRBD1 or TRBD2 (6 bases each). Germline loops: CDR1 MNHNY, CDR2 SVGAGI (reference sequence). The CDR3 consists of 13 residues. Trimming removed 11 bases at V and 7 bases at J, with 18 bases between. The CDR3 nucleotides read TGTGCCCTTGCCGGGGGCGCTAATAATGAGCAGTTCTTC. This encodes CALAGGANNEQFF.

V gene TRBV15 combines with J gene TRBJ1-4, with 12 bases fitting TRBD1. This CDR3 contains 17 residues. The V gene's germline CDR1 is LNHNV and CDR2 YYDKDF (reference sequence). Trimming at V came to 1 base and at J to 11 bases, leaving 11 bases not matched to a gene. The CDR3 nucleotides are TGTGCCACCAGCAGAGTTGCTACGGGACAGGGGGCGGACAAACTGTTTTTT. This encodes CATSRVATGQGADKLFF.

This clone was found a few times. The V call is TRBV30, the J call TRBJ1-1; D gene unclear. Looked up from germline, CDR1 is GTSNPN and CDR2 is SVGIG (reference sequence). V was trimmed by 0 bases and J by 3 bases, leaving 8 bases between them. This CDR3 is 13 amino acids long. Here the CDR3 DNA reads TGTGCCTGGAGTGTACAGAGGGACACTGAAGCTTTCTTT. Its protein is CAWSVQRDTEAFF.

The J gene is TRBJ2-1, the V gene TRBV30; tentative D call: TRBD2 (5 bases). In germline, CDR1 is GTSNPN, CDR2 SVGIG (reference sequence). V was clipped by 5 bases and J by 4 bases, with 12 bases between them. The CDR3 has 13 amino acids. CDR3 sequence reads: CAWYRGSYNEQFF. DNA of the CDR3: TGTGCCTGGTACCGGGGATCGTACAATGAGCAGTTCTTC.